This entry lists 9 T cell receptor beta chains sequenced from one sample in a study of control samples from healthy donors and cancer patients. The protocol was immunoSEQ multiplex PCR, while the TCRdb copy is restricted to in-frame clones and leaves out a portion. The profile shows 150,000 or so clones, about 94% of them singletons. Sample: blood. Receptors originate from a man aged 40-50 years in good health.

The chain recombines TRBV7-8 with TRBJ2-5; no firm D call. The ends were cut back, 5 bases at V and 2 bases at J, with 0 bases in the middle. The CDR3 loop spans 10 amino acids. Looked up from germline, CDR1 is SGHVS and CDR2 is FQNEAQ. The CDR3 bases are TGTGCCAGCAGCCAAGAGACCCAGTACTTC. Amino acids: CASSQETQYF.

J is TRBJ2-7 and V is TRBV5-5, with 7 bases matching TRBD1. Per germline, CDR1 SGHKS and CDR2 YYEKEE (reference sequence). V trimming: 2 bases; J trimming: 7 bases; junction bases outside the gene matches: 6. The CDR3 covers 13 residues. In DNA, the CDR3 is TGTGCCAGCAGCTTCGACAGGGTCCGGGAGCAGTACTTC. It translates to CASSFDRVREQYF.

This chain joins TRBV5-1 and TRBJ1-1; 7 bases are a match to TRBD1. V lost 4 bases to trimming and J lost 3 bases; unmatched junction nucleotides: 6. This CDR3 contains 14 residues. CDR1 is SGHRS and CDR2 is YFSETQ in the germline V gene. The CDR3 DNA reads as TGCGCCAGCAGCCTACAGGGGACATACACTGAAGCTTTCTTT. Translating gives CASSLQGTYTEAFF.

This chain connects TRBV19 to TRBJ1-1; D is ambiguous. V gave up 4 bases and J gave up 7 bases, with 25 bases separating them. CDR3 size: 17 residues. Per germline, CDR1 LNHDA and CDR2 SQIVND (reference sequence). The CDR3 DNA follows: TGTGCCAGTAGTAACCCAATTCGGGGAATCACGACCGGTGAAGCTTTCTTT. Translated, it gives CASSNPIRGITTGEAFF. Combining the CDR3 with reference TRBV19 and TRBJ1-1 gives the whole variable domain DGGITQSPKYLFRKEGQNVTLSCEQNLNHDAMYWYRQDPGQGLRLIYYSQIVNDFQKGDIAEGYSVSREKKESFPLTVTSAQKNPTAFYLCASSNPIRGITTGEAFFGQGTRLTVV.

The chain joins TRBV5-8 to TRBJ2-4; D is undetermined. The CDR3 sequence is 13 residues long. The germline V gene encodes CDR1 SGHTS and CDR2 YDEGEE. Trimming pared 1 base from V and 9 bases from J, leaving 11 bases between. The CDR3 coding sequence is TGTGCCAGCAGCTTGTCTGGGGTATCCATTCAGTACTTC. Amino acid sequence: CASSLSGVSIQYF. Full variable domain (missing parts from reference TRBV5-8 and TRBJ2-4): EAGVTQSPTHLIKTRGQQATLRCSPISGHTSVYWYQQALGLGLQFLLWYDEGEERNRGNFPPRFSGRQFPNYSSELNVNALELEDSALYLCASSLSGVSIQYFGAGTRLSVL.

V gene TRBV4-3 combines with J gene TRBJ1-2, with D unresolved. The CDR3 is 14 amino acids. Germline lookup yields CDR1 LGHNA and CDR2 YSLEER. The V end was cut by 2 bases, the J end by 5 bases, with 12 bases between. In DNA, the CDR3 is TGCGCCAGCAGCCAATCTGCAGGCGGGTATGGCTACACCTTC. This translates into CASSQSAGGYGYTF.

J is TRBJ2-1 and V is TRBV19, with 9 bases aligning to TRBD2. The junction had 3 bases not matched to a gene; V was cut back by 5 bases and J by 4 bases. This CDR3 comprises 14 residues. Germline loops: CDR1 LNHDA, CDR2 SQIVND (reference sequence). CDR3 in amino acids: CASSLGLAYNEQFF. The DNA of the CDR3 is TGTGCCAGTAGTTTGGGACTAGCTTACAATGAGCAGTTCTTC.

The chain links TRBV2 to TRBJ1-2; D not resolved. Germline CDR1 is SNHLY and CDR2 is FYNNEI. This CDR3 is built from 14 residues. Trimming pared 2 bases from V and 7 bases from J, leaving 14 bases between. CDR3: CASSEYPRRGGYTF. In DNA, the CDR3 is TGTGCCAGCAGTGAATACCCCCGCCGGGGTGGCTACACCTTC.

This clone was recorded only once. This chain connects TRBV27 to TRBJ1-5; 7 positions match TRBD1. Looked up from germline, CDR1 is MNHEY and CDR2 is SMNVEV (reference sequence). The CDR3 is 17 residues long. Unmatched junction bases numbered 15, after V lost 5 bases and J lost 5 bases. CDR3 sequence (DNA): TGTGCCAGCAGTCCTAAGATGACAGGGAGAACCGATCAGCCCCAGCATTTT. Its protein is CASSPKMTGRTDQPQHF.